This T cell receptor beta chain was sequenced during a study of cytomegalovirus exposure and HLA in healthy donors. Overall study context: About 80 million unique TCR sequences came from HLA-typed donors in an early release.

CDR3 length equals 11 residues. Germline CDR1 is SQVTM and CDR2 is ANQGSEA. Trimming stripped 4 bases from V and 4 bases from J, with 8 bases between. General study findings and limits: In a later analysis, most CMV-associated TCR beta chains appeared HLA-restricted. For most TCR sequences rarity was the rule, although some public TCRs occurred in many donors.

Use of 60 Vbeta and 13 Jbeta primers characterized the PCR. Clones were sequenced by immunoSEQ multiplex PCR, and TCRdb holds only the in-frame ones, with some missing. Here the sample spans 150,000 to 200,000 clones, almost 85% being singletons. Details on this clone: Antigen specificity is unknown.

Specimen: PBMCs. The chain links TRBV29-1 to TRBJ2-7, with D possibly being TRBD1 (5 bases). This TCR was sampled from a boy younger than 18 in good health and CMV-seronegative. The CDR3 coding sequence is TGCAGCGTTGCTACAGGTTACGAGCAGTACTTC. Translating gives CSVATGYEQYF.